This TCR beta chain stems from a study of blood T cell repertoires in COVID-19. Study details: COVID-19 samples from acute and convalescent phases originated in the United States, Italy and Spain. From T cells, B-cell-depleted T cells, or PBMCs came the material, which was cDNA or gDNA.

The V end lost 4 bases, the J end lost 1 base, and 7 bases lay between the germline ends. Germline V gene data show CDR1 as MNHEY and CDR2 as SVGAGI. The CDR3 is 13 residues long. Methods used by the authors: How many nucleated cells were present was estimated from reference gene primer amplification. The table came from immunoSEQ multiplex PCR; TCRdb's copy has only in-frame clones and leaves some out. The DNA gave D and trimming, while V, J and clone size come from that table. This sample carries approximately 40,000 clones, about 91% of them seen once, and the ten largest clones take 4.5% to 7%. The clonotype comes from a woman older than 75 with acute or convalescent COVID-19. The specimen sequenced was peripheral blood. V gene TRBV6-5 combines with J gene TRBJ1-1; maybe TRBD1 (5 bases). CDR3 in DNA: TGTGCCAGCAGTTGGGGCAGGAACACTGAAGCTTTCTTT. This sequence encodes CASSWGRNTEAFF.